Listed below are T cell receptor beta chains from one sample, sequenced in a study of T-cell memory formation after mild COVID-19. MiXCR, run by TCRdb on the 5' RACE reads, gives a single entry per CDR3 protein. This sample has about 270,000 distinct CDR3 sequences, with roughly 18% found just once. Material: PBMCs or a T cell subset sorted from them (not recorded which). These receptors all stem from a man aged 18 to 30 who had mild COVID-19 (a few samples of this study predate the infection). Cell type and time point are not known. Both conserved end residues are part of each CDR3. A D gene is named only where the DNA matches it firmly. For some rows the clone size is stated as once, few or many, or as a class when expanded; others skip it.

>NA|NA|TRBV7-9|TRBJ2-1
CASSLRTNEQFF
TGTGCCAGCAGCCTCCGGACTAATGAGCAGTTCTTC
>NA|NA|TRBV18|TRBJ2-4
CASSPFEGVENIQYF
TGTGCCAGCTCACCATTTGAGGGGGTGGAAAACATTCAGTACTTC
>once|NA|TRBV7-3|TRBJ2-5
CASSLNGGLSETQYF
TGTGCCAGCAGCTTAAACGGGGGGCTTTCGGAGACCCAGTACTTC
>NA|NA|TRBV25-1|TRBJ1-1
CASSAPGNTEAFF
TGTGCCAGCAGTGCACCCGGGAACACTGAAGCTTTCTTT
>NA|NA|TRBV4-1|TRBJ1-5
CASSQDPRGLNQPQHF
TGCGCCAGCAGCCAAGATCCTCGGGGTTTGAATCAGCCCCAGCATTTT
>NA|NA|TRBV20-1|TRBJ2-2
CSARDEGISNTGELFF
TGCAGTGCTAGAGATGAGGGGATATCGAACACCGGGGAGCTGTTTTTT
>NA|TRBD1|TRBV15|TRBJ1-2
CATSGSRGQPLGYTF
TGTGCCACCAGCGGATCTAGGGGACAGCCTTTAGGCTACACCTTC
>few|TRBD1|TRBV5-1|TRBJ2-5
CASSHDRGWKTQYF
TGCGCCAGCAGCCACGACAGGGGATGGAAGACCCAGTACTTC
>NA|NA|TRBV27|TRBJ1-1
CASSTTDTEAFF
TGTGCCAGCAGTACGACAGACACTGAAGCTTTCTTT
>few|NA|TRBV6-2/TRBV6-3|TRBJ1-3
CASSRDIALGNTIYF
TGTGCCAGCAGCCGGGACATAGCTCTTGGAAACACCATATATTTT
>few|TRBD1|TRBV12-3/TRBV12-4|TRBJ2-2
CASSRRRQGATGELFF
TGTGCCAGCAGCCGAAGGAGACAGGGGGCAACCGGGGAGCTGTTTTTT
>few|NA|TRBV5-1|TRBJ1-2
CASSPRGGLSNGYTF
TGCGCCAGCAGCCCACGCGGGGGGCTCTCGAATGGCTACACCTTC
>few|NA|TRBV12-3/TRBV12-4|TRBJ1-5
CASSFAQAHQPQHF
TGTGCCAGCAGTTTCGCCCAGGCTCATCAGCCCCAGCATTTT
>NA|NA|TRBV28|TRBJ1-5
CASTPGGVGQPQHF
TGTGCCAGCACCCCTGGGGGGGTCGGTCAGCCCCAGCATTTT
>NA|TRBD1|TRBV7-8|TRBJ1-4
CASSSTTDPGQGSEKLFF
TGTGCCAGCAGTTCTACGACCGACCCGGGACAGGGGAGTGAAAAACTGTTTTTT
>few|NA|TRBV7-8|TRBJ1-1
CASSSEWYTEAFF
TGTGCCAGCAGCTCCGAGTGGTACACTGAAGCTTTCTTT
>NA|NA|TRBV29-1|TRBJ2-5
CSVDGQGQETQYF
TGCAGCGTTGATGGGCAGGGCCAAGAGACCCAGTACTTC
>NA|NA|TRBV5-4|TRBJ2-3
CASSSREDTQYF
TGTGCCAGCAGCTCCAGGGAAGATACGCAGTATTTT
>NA|NA|TRBV7-2|TRBJ1-5
CASSLAGEQPQHF
TGTGCCAGCAGCTTAGCGGGTGAGCAGCCCCAGCATTTT
>few|NA|TRBV12-3/TRBV12-4|TRBJ2-7
CASSSAIRDEQYF
TGTGCCAGCAGTTCGGCCATTCGGGACGAGCAGTACTTC
>few|NA|TRBV7-2|TRBJ1-5
CASSFISQPQHF
TGTGCCAGCAGCTTCATCAGCCAGCCCCAGCATTTT
>few|TRBD1|TRBV6-5|TRBJ1-5
CASSQRRDSYSNQPQHF
TGTGCCAGCAGCCAACGCCGGGACAGCTATAGCAATCAGCCCCAGCATTTT
>few|NA|TRBV7-2|TRBJ1-3
CASSYRAGISGNTIYF
TGTGCCAGCAGCTATAGGGCGGGGATCAGCGGAAACACCATATATTTT
>NA|NA|TRBV5-1|TRBJ2-7
CASSLGWGDYEQYF
TGCGCCAGCAGCCTGGGTTGGGGGGACTACGAGCAGTACTTC
>many|NA|TRBV7-3|TRBJ1-2
CASSLEGGYGYTF
TGTGCCAGCAGCTTAGAGGGTGGCTATGGCTACACCTTC
>NA|NA|TRBV7-2|TRBJ2-1
CASSLVRQGGEQFF
TGTGCCAGCAGCTTAGTACGGCAGGGAGGTGAGCAGTTCTTC
>NA|NA|TRBV2|TRBJ2-1
CASSGFFVDNEQFF
TGTGCCAGCAGTGGTTTTTTTGTGGACAATGAGCAGTTCTTC
>NA|TRBD1|TRBV7-2|TRBJ2-2
CASSLGQGFTGELFF
TGTGCCAGCAGCTTGGGACAGGGGTTCACCGGGGAGCTGTTTTTT
>few|TRBD1|TRBV2|TRBJ1-2
CASSETGPRGGYTF
TGTGCCAGCAGTGAGACAGGGCCAAGAGGTGGCTACACCTTC
>NA|TRBD2|TRBV11-2|TRBJ2-1
CASSPSLRGLAGGNEQFF
TGTGCCAGCAGCCCGTCTCTACGGGGACTAGCGGGGGGGAATGAGCAGTTCTTC
>few|TRBD1|TRBV4-3|TRBJ1-2
CASSHTGGANYGYTF
TGCGCCAGCAGCCATACAGGGGGCGCAAACTATGGCTACACCTTC
>many|TRBD2|TRBV7-2|TRBJ2-3
CASSLGLAEADTQYF
TGTGCCAGCAGCTTGGGACTAGCGGAAGCAGATACGCAGTATTTT
>NA|NA|TRBV14|TRBJ2-7
CASSQEQGLYEQYF
TGTGCCAGCAGCCAAGAGCAGGGCCTCTACGAGCAGTACTTC
>many|TRBD2|TRBV12-3/TRBV12-4|TRBJ2-3
CASRPRWAGDTDTQYF
TGTGCCAGCAGACCCCGTTGGGCGGGAGACACAGATACGCAGTATTTT
>few|TRBD2|TRBV7-8|TRBJ2-2
CASSHWGRANTGELFF
TGTGCCAGCAGCCATTGGGGGAGGGCGAACACCGGGGAGCTGTTTTTT
>NA|TRBD1|TRBV19|TRBJ2-7
CASSSLRRTGGPYEQYF
TGTGCCAGTAGTTCACTCCGCCGGACAGGGGGTCCCTACGAGCAGTACTTC
>few|NA|TRBV2|TRBJ2-5
CASSPRTETQYF
TGTGCCAGCAGTCCTAGAACGGAGACCCAGTACTTC
>few|TRBD2|TRBV20-1|TRBJ2-1
CSAGAGGYNEQFF
TGCAGTGCGGGTGCGGGGGGCTACAATGAGCAGTTCTTC
>few|TRBD1|TRBV2|TRBJ2-1
CASRAKDRGSYNEQFF
TGTGCCAGCAGGGCTAAGGACAGGGGATCCTACAATGAGCAGTTCTTC
>few|NA|TRBV7-9|TRBJ1-1
CASSRGWNTEAFF
TGTGCCAGCAGCCGCGGGTGGAACACTGAAGCTTTCTTT
>NA|NA|TRBV4-3|TRBJ1-2
CASSQDISRFYGYGYTF
TGCGCCAGCAGCCAAGATATAAGTAGGTTCTACGGCTATGGCTACACCTTC
>many|TRBD1|TRBV7-9|TRBJ1-5
CASARDRQGYDPQHF
TGTGCCAGCGCAAGAGATCGACAGGGATACGACCCCCAGCATTTT
>many|TRBD1|TRBV28|TRBJ1-1
CASSLRQGWTEAFF
TGTGCCAGCAGTTTACGACAGGGTTGGACTGAAGCTTTCTTT
>NA|NA|TRBV28|TRBJ1-5
CASRAGDQPQHF
TGTGCCAGCAGGGCAGGTGATCAGCCCCAGCATTTT
>NA|NA|TRBV27|TRBJ2-3
CASSPRLQSDTQYF
TGTGCCAGCAGTCCCCGACTTCAGTCGGATACGCAGTATTTT
>few|NA|TRBV2|TRBJ1-5
CASSDARGPQPQHF
TGTGCCAGCAGTGATGCAAGGGGTCCTCAGCCCCAGCATTTT
>NA|TRBD1|TRBV10-3|TRBJ1-5
CAIRGQANQPQHF
TGTGCCATCAGGGGACAGGCCAATCAGCCCCAGCATTTT
>NA|NA|TRBV27|TRBJ2-7
CASSFPGLGQYF
TGTGCCAGCAGTTTCCCAGGATTAGGGCAGTACTTC